Shown below are 11 T cell receptor beta chains from a single sample sequenced in a study of CD8 T cells in ankylosing spondylitis. MiXCR, applied by TCRdb to the 5' RACE reads, yields one record per CDR3 protein. The sample records about 160,000 distinct CDR3 sequences, approximately 9.9% being singletons. Sequencing input: blood, either unsorted or a sorted T cell fraction (not recorded which). These receptors originate from a female donor with ankylosing spondylitis or in good health (not recorded which).

The J gene is TRBJ2-1, the V gene TRBV27, with D unclear. This CDR3 is built from 13 residues. Trimming removed 6 bases at V and 8 bases at J, with 14 bases between. Germline loops: CDR1 MNHEY, CDR2 SMNVEV (reference sequence). The CDR3 DNA reads TGTGCCAGCAGCCCTCAAATAGTGGATGAGCAGTTCTTC. Residues: CASSPQIVDEQFF.

Regarding this clonotype: Sequence at one end of the junction differs from germline and may be a read error. This chain links TRBV4-2 with TRBJ1-1, with a possible D match to TRBD1 (6 bases). The CDR3 runs to 14 residues. Germline loops: CDR1 LGHNA, CDR2 YNFKEQ. CDR3 bases: TGTGTCAGCAGCCAGCAGGGGTGGAGGACTGAAGCTTTCTTT. Translation gives CVSSQQGWRTEAFF.

The CDR3 spells CASSVFRGSEQYF. The CDR3 DNA reads as TGTGCCAGCAGCGTATTTAGGGGGAGCGAGCAGTACTTC. The rearrangement joins TRBV9 to TRBJ2-7, with D tentatively TRBD1 (6 bases). Germline values: CDR1 SGDLS, CDR2 YYNGEE. The CDR3 runs to 13 residues. V gave up 1 base and J gave up 6 bases, with 11 bases separating them.

This clonotype was observed a handful of times. The gene calls are TRBV15 and TRBJ1-1, with unresolved D. The CDR3 has 13 amino acids. Germline CDR1 LNHNV, CDR2 YYDKDF (reference sequence). The V end was cut by 4 bases, the J end by 1 base, with 7 bases between. The CDR3 DNA sequence: TGTGCCACCAGCACCTCGAGGAACACTGAAGCTTTCTTT. Translation gives CATSTSRNTEAFF. The variable domain in full, with the rest retrieved from reference TRBV15 and TRBJ1-1, is DAMVIQNPRYQVTQFGKPVTLSCSQTLNHNVMYWYQQKSSQAPKLLFHYYDKDFNNEADTPDNFQSRRPNTSFCFLDIRSPGLGDTAMYLCATSTSRNTEAFFGQGTRLTVV.

The rearrangement joins TRBV10-3 to TRBJ2-1; 10 bases map to TRBD1. The CDR3 totals 13 residues. Germline V lookup: CDR1 ENHRY, CDR2 SYGVKD. The junction had 4 bases not matched to a gene; V was cut back by 9 bases and J by 5 bases. CDR3: CAIPGQGNNEQFF. The CDR3 DNA is TGTGCCATACCGGGACAGGGGAACAATGAGCAGTTCTTC.

Notes on this clonotype: At one end the junction does not follow the germline gene, possibly because of a read error. The gene calls are TRBV28 and TRBJ2-7, with 7 bases aligning to TRBD1. The CDR3 has 16 residues. Germline values: CDR1 MDHEN, CDR2 SYDVKM. The CDR3 sequence: CASSFGPGQAGYDQYF. CDR3 DNA: TGTGCCAGCAGTTTTGGGCCCGGACAGGCGGGCTACGACCAGTACTTC.

The V gene is TRBV24-1, the J gene TRBJ2-2, with D possibly being TRBD1 (6 bases). V shed 4 bases and J shed 6 bases, with 20 bases lying between them. This CDR3 has 17 amino acids. Germline CDR1 is KGHDR and CDR2 is SFDVKD. This CDR3 reads CATSDSSGTPWAGELFF. The DNA of the CDR3 is TGTGCCACCAGTGACTCTTCCGGGACACCGTGGGCCGGGGAGCTGTTTTTT.

This clonotype was counted between two and nine times. The chain employs TRBV5-6 and TRBJ2-1; no clear D gene. The length of the CDR3 is 16 residues. In germline, CDR1 is SGHDT, CDR2 YYEEEE. V lost 3 bases and J 2 bases, leaving 15 bases between the germline ends. The CDR3 coding sequence is TGTGCCAGCAGCTCCCCGGGCGAATCAGCCTACAATGAGCAGTTCTTC. Translating it yields CASSSPGESAYNEQFF.

The V gene is TRBV27, the J gene TRBJ2-5, with 9 bases matching TRBD2. Germline V gives CDR1 MNHEY, CDR2 SMNVEV (reference sequence). The CDR3 is 19 residues long. With V trimmed by 3 bases and J by 3 bases, 17 bases remained unmatched. Here the CDR3 reads CASSFIDGSGLAAEETQYF. CDR3 in DNA: TGTGCCAGCAGTTTTATTGATGGCTCGGGACTAGCTGCAGAAGAGACCCAGTACTTC.

The V call is TRBV3-1, the J call TRBJ2-3; D not certain. V was cut by 0 bases and J by 1 base, with 8 bases left in between. Germline V gives CDR1 LGHDT, CDR2 YNNKEL (reference sequence). The CDR3 consists of 15 residues. The CDR3 reads CASSQDGQGTDTQYF. The CDR3, as DNA: TGTGCCAGCAGCCAAGATGGTCAGGGCACAGATACGCAGTATTTT.

There are a few counts of this clonotype. The rearrangement joins TRBV27 to TRBJ2-1, with TRBD2 identical over 12 bases. The germline gives CDR1 MNHEY, CDR2 SMNVEV (reference sequence). Losses at the gene ends were 2 bases for V and 6 bases for J; bases not matched to a gene: 8. The CDR3 spans 17 residues. The CDR3 DNA follows: TGTGCCAGCAGTTTAGGCCTAGCGGGAGGGCCGGGCAATGAGCAGTTCTTC. Translating gives CASSLGLAGGPGNEQFF.